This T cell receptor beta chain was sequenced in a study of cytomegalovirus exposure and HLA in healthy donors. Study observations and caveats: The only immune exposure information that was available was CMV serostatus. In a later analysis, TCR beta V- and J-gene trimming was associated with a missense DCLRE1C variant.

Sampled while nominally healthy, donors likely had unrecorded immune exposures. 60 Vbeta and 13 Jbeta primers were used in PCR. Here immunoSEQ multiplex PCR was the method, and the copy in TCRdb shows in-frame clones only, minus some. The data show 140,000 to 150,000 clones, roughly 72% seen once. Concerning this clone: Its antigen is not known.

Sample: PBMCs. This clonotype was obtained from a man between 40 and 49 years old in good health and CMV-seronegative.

This chain's CDR3 is CASSRTSGSGANVLTF. CDR3 coding DNA: TGTGCCAGCAGCCGTACTAGCGGGAGCGGGGCCAACGTCCTGACTTTC. The chain carries TRBV6-7 and TRBJ2-6, with 11 nucleotides matching TRBD2. TRBV6-7 is identified as an open reading frame with a role that is uncertain. This CDR3 has 16 amino acids. V shed 6 bases and J 4 bases; nucleotides not matched to a gene: 5.